What follows are 9 T cell receptor beta chains derived from one specimen sequenced in a study of shared clonotypes between healthy human individuals. CD45RO-negative cells were positively selected for CCR7, leaving out terminally differentiated effector memory CD45RA+ cells. Profiled with immunoSEQ multiplex PCR; TCRdb holds only in-frame clones, not every one. Among about 2.1 million clones listed, about 93% were seen once. The material sequenced was naive CD8+ T cells from PBMCs. The receptor source for this set is a man aged 18-30 years in good health. Some clones in this sample may be carry-over from other donors' samples.

This sequence joins TRBV7-8 and TRBJ2-1; 7 positions match TRBD2. The V gene end was trimmed by 1 base and the J gene end by 0 bases; junction bases not matched to a gene: 9. The CDR3 has 18 amino acids. Looked up from germline, CDR1 is SGHVS and CDR2 is FQNEAQ. The CDR3 reads CASSLELIGGSSYNEQFF. The CDR3 nucleotides are TGTGCCAGCAGCTTAGAGTTGATTGGCGGGAGCTCCTACAATGAGCAGTTCTTC.

The chain couples TRBV10-3 to TRBJ1-1; 9 nucleotides match TRBD1. This CDR3 contains 14 residues. V dropped 6 bases and J dropped 3; count of bases not matched to a gene: 5. CDR1 and CDR2 (germline): ENHRY, SYGVKD. The CDR3, as DNA: TGTGCCATCAGGGCCGGGACAGGGTACACTGAAGCTTTCTTT. The encoded protein is CAIRAGTGYTEAFF.

This chain connects TRBV25-1 to TRBJ1-2; maybe TRBD1 (6 bases). CDR3 length: 12 amino acids. The V and J ends lost 5 bases and 5 bases respectively, with 9 bases between them. CDR1 is MGHDK and CDR2 is SYGVNS in the germline V gene. The CDR3 sequence is CASSQRGYGYTF. CDR3 DNA sequence: TGTGCCAGCAGTCAAAGGGGGTATGGCTACACCTTC.

In regard to this clone: Within the sample, other DNA sequences also encode this same CDR3. The chain links TRBV27 to TRBJ2-7; a possible D gene is TRBD2 (5 bases). The CDR3 contains 14 residues. V lost 3 bases and J 2 bases, leaving 11 bases between the germline ends. Germline CDR1 and CDR2: MNHEY and SMNVEV (reference sequence). Here the CDR3 DNA reads TGTGCCAGCAGTTTCTTCAGCGGCCCCTACGAGCAGTACTTC. This codes for CASSFFSGPYEQYF.

A few counts support this clone. This same CDR3 is encoded by further DNA sequences in the sample. The chain uses TRBV27 and TRBJ2-7; 10 bases align to TRBD1. CDR1 and CDR2 from the germline V gene are MNHEY and SMNVEV (reference sequence). J gave up 1 base and V 2 bases, and 2 bases lay outside the gene matches. The CDR3 is made up of 15 amino acids. CDR3 loop: CASSLRDRGSYEQYF. The CDR3 DNA reads as TGTGCCAGCAGTTTAAGGGACAGGGGTTCCTACGAGCAGTACTTC.

The rearrangement links TRBV9 to TRBJ2-7; no reliable D call. CDR1 is SGDLS and CDR2 is YYNGEE in the germline V gene. This CDR3 has 15 residues. V shed 0 bases and J shed 1 base, with 11 bases lying between them. CDR3 protein: CASSVGVISSYEQYF. DNA of the CDR3: TGTGCCAGCAGCGTAGGTGTGATATCGTCCTACGAGCAGTACTTC.

The rearrangement joins TRBV28 to TRBJ2-1; no clear D. The CDR3 covers 13 residues. Germline-derived CDR1 and CDR2 are MDHEN and SYDVKM. V was cut by 6 bases and J by 6 bases, with 12 bases left in between. The CDR3 DNA is TGTGCCAGCAGCCCTCTAGATCTCAATGAGCAGTTCTTC. Protein: CASSPLDLNEQFF.

This chain uses TRBV7-9 with TRBJ2-3; D call uncertain. The CDR3 is 14 residues long. CDR1 and CDR2 (germline): SEHNR, FQNEAQ (reference sequence). V was pared by 5 bases and J by 1 base, with 10 bases between. CDR3 nucleotide sequence: TGTGCCAGCAGCCCCAATGAGCGCACAGATACGCAGTATTTT. Translating gives CASSPNERTDTQYF.

The gene calls are TRBV18 and TRBJ2-1; TRBD2 matches at 14 bases. The CDR3 length is 17 residues. The V segment lost 4 bases and the J segment 7 bases; nucleotides outside the gene matches: 9. Germline CDR1 is KGHSH and CDR2 is LQKENI. The CDR3 reads CASSRGLAGGGVNEQFF. CDR3 DNA sequence: TGTGCCAGCTCACGTGGACTAGCGGGAGGCGGTGTGAATGAGCAGTTCTTC.